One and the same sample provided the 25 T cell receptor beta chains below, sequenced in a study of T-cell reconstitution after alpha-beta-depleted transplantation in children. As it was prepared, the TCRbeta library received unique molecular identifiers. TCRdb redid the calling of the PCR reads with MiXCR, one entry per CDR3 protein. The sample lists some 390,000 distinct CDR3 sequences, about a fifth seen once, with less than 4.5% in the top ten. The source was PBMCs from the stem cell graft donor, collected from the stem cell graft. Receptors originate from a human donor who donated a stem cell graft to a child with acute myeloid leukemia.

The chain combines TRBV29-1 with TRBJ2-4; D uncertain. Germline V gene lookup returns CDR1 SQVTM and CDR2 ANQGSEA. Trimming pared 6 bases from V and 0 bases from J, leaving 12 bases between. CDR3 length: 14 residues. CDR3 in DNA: TGCAGCGTGACCGGACGGGTAGCCAAAAACATTCAGTACTTC. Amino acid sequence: CSVTGRVAKNIQYF.

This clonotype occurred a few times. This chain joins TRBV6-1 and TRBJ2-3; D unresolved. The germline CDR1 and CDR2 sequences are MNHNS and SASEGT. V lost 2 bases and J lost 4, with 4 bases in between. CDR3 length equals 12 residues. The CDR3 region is CASSEPPDTQYF. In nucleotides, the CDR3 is TGTGCCAGCAGTGAACCTCCAGATACGCAGTATTTT.

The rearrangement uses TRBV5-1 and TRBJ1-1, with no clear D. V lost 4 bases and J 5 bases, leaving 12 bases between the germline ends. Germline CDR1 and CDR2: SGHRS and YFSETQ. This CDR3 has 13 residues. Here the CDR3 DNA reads TGCGCCAGCAGCCGACTCGGGGTGACTGAAGCTTTCTTT. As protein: CASSRLGVTEAFF.

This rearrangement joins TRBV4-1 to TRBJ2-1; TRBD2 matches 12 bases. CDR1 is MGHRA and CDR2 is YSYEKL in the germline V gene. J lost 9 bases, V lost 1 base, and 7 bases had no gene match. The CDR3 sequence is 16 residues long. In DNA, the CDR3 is TGCGCCAGCAGCCAAGTCACTAGCGGGAGGTCTAGTGAGCAGTTCTTC. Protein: CASSQVTSGRSSEQFF.

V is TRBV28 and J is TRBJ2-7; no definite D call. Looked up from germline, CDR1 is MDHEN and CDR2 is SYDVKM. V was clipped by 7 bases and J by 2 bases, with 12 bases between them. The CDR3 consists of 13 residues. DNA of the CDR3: TGTGCCAGCACCCGGAACAGCCCCTACGAGCAGTACTTC. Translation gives CASTRNSPYEQYF.

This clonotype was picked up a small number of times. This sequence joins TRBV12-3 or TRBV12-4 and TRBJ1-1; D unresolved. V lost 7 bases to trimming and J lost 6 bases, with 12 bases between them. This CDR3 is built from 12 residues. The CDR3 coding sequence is TGTGCCAGCACTGAATTAGGAGCTGAAGCTTTCTTT. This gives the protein CASTELGAEAFF.

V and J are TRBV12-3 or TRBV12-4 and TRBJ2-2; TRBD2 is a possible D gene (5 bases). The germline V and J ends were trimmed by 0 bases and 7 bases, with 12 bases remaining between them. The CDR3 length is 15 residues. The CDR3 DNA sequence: TGTGCCAGCAGTTTAGCGGGAGAATTTAGCGGGGAGCTGTTTTTT. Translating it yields CASSLAGEFSGELFF.

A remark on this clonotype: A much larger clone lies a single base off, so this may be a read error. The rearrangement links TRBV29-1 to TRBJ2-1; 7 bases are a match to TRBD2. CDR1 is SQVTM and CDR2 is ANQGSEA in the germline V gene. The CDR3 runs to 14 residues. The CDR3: CSVKAGYSYDEQFF. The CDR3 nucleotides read TGCAGCGTAAAAGCGGGATACTCCTACGATGAGCAGTTCTTC.

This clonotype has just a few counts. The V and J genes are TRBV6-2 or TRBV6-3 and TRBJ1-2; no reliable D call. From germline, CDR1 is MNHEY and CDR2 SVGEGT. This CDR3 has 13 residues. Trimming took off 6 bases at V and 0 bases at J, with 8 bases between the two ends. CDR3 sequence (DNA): TGTGCCAGCAGCGCGTCAGCTAACTATGGCTACACCTTC. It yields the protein CASSASANYGYTF.

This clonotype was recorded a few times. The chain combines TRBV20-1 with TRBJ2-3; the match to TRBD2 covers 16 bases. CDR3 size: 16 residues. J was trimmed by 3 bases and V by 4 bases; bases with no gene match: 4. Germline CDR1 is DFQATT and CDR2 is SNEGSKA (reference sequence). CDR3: CSAMGLAGGGTDTQYF. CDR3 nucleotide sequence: TGCAGTGCTATGGGACTAGCGGGAGGGGGAACAGATACGCAGTATTTT.

CDR3 nucleotides: TGTGCCAGTAGTAGAAAGGGGGCCAACGTCCTGACTTTC. Protein product: CASSRKGANVLTF. The chain employs TRBV19 and TRBJ2-6; D is unresolved. Germline CDR1 is LNHDA and CDR2 is SQIVND (reference sequence). The V end was cut by 4 bases, the J end by 4 bases, with 5 bases between. This CDR3 region has 13 residues.

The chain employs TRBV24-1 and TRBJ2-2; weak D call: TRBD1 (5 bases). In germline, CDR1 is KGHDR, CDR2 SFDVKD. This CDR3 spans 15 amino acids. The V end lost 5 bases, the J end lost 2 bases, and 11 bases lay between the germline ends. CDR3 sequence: CATSVGQGNTGELFF. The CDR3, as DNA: TGTGCCACCAGTGTCGGGCAGGGAAACACCGGGGAGCTGTTTTTT.

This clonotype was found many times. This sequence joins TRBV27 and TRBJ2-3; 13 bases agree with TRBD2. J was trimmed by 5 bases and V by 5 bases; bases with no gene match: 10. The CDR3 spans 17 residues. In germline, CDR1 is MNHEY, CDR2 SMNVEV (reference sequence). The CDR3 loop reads CASSPTLLAGGRDTQYF. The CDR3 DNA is TGTGCCAGCAGTCCCACCTTACTAGCGGGAGGGAGAGATACGCAGTATTTT.

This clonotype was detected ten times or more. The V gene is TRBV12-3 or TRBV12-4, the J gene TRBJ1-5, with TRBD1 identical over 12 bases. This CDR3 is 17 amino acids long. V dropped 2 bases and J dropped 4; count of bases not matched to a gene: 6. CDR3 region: CASSLLVGQGANQPQHF. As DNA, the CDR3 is TGTGCCAGCAGTTTACTCGTGGGACAGGGGGCGAATCAGCCCCAGCATTTT.

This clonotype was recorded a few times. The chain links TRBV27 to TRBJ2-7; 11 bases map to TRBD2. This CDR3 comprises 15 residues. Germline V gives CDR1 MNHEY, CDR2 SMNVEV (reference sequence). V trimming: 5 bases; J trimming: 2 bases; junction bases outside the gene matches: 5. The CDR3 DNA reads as TGTGCCAGCAGTCGCACTAGCGGGAGCCCCTACGAGCAGTACTTC. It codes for CASSRTSGSPYEQYF.

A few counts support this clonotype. The CDR3 DNA sequence: TGTGCCAGCAGGCTAGCGGGAGACAAAGAGACCCAGTACTTC. This sequence encodes CASRLAGDKETQYF. This chain links TRBV12-3 or TRBV12-4 with TRBJ2-5; 10 nucleotides line up with TRBD2. This CDR3 is built from 14 residues. Trimming cost V 6 bases and J 3 bases; bases outside gene matches: 4.

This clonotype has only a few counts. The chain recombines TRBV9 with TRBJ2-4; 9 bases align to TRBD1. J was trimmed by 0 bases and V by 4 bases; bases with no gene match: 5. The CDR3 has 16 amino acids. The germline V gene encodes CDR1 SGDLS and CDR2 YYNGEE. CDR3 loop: CASSPGQGLAKNIQYF. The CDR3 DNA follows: TGTGCCAGCAGCCCGGGACAGGGATTAGCCAAAAACATTCAGTACTTC.

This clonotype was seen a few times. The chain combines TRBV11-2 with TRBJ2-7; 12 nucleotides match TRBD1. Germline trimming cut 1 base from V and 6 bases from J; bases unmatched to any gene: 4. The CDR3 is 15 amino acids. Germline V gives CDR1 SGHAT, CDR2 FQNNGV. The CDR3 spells CASSLVGTGGSEQYF. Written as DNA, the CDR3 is TGTGCCAGCAGCTTAGTGGGGACAGGGGGCAGCGAGCAGTACTTC.

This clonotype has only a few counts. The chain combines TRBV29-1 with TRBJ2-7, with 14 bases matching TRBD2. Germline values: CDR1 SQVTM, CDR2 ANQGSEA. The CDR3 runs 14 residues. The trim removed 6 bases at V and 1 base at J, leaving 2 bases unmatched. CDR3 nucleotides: TGCAGCGTGGGGACTAGCGGGAGTTCCTACGAGCAGTACTTC. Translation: CSVGTSGSSYEQYF.

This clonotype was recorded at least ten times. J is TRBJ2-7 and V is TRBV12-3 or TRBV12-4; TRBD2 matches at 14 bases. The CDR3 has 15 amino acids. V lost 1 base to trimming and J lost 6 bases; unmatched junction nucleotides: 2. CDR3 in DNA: TGTGCCAGCAGTTTAGTCGGGACTAGCGGGAGCGAGCAGTACTTC. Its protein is CASSLVGTSGSEQYF.

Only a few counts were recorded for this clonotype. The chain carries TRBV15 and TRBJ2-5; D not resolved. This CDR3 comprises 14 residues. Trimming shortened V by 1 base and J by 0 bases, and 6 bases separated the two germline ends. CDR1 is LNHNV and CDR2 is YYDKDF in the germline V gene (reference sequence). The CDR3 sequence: CATSRGTNQETQYF. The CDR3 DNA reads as TGTGCCACCAGCAGAGGGACCAACCAAGAGACCCAGTACTTC.

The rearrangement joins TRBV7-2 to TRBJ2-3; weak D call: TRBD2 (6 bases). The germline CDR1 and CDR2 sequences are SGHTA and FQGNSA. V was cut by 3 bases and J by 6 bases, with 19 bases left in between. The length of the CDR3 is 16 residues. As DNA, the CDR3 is TGTGCCAGCAGCTTTTGGCTCGGGAGTTTAGCGGATACGCAGTATTTT. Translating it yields CASSFWLGSLADTQYF.

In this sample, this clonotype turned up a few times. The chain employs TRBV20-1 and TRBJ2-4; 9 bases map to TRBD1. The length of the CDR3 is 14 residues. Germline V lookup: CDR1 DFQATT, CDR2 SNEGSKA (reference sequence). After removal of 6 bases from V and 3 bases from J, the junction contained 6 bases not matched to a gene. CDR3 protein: CSALDRGGKNIQYF. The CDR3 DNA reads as TGCAGTGCGTTAGACAGGGGGGGCAAAAACATTCAGTACTTC.

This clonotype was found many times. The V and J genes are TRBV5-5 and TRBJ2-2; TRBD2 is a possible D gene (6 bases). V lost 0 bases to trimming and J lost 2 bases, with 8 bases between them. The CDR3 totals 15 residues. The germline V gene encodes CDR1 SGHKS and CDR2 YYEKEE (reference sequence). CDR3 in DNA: TGTGCCAGCAGCTTGGCCGGGACTAACACCGGGGAGCTGTTTTTT. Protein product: CASSLAGTNTGELFF.

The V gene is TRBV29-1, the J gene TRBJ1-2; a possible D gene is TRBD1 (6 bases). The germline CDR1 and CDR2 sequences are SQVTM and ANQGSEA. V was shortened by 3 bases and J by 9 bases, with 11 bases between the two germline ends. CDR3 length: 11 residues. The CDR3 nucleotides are TGCAGCGTTGATGGGGGCTACAGCTACACCTTC. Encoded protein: CSVDGGYSYTF.